This TCR beta chain comes out of a study of blood T cell repertoires in COVID-19. Authors' methods: Researchers report that nucleated cell counts were estimated from reference gene primer amplification. Assay used: immunoSEQ multiplex PCR; TCRdb lists only in-frame clones, some missing. The V and J calls and the clone size are those of that table, but D and trimming were determined from the DNA. Of 89,000 or so clones in the sample, around 85% are singletons; the top ten hold 38%. Per germline, CDR1 LNHDA and CDR2 SQIVND (reference sequence). The CDR3 has 17 residues. Germline trimming cut 6 bases from V and 6 bases from J; bases unmatched to any gene: 18.

Sequenced material: peripheral blood. The sequence came from a man older than 75 with acute or convalescent COVID-19. This chain uses TRBV19 with TRBJ1-1; 8 bases are shared with TRBD1. CDR3 DNA sequence: TGTGCCAGTAGCGAATCGACAGGGGTTGTCGTGGGTGCTGAAGCTTTCTTT. Translating gives CASSESTGVVVGAEAFF.